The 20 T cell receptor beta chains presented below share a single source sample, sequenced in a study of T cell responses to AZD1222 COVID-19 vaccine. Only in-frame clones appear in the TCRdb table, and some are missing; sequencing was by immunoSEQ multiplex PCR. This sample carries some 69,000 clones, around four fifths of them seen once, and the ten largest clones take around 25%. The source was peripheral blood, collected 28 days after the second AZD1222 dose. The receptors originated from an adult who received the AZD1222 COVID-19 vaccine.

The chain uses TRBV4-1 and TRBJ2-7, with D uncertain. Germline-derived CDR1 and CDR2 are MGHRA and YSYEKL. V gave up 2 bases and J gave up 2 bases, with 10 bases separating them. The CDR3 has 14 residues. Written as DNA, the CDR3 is TGCGCCAGCAGCCAAAGTATTTCTACCTACGAGCAGTACTTC. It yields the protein CASSQSISTYEQYF.

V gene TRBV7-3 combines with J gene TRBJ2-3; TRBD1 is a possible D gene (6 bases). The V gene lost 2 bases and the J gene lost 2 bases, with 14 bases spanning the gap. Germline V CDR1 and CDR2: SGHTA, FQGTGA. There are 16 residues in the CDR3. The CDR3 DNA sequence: TGTGCCAGCAGCTTACAACGCAGGGGTGCCACAGATACGCAGTATTTT. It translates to CASSLQRRGATDTQYF.

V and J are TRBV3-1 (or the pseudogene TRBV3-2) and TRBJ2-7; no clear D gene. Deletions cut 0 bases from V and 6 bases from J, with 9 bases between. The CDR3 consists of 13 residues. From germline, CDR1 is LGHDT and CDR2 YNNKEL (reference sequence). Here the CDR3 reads CASSQDRVGEQYF. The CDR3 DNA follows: TGTGCCAGCAGCCAAGATAGAGTTGGCGAGCAGTACTTC.

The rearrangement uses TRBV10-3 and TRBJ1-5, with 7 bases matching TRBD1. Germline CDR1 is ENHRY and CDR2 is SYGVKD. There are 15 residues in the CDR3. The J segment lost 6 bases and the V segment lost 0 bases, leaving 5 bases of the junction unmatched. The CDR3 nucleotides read TGTGCCATCAGTGAGTCGACAGGGAGTGGTCAGCCCCAGCATTTT. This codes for CAISESTGSGQPQHF.

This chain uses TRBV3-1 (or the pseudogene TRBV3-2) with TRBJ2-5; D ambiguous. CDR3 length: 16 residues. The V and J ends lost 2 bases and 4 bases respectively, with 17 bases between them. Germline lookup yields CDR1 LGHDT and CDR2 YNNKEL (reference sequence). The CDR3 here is CASSQNPLAELETQYF. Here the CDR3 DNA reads TGTGCCAGCAGCCAAAACCCTTTGGCAGAGCTAGAGACCCAGTACTTC.

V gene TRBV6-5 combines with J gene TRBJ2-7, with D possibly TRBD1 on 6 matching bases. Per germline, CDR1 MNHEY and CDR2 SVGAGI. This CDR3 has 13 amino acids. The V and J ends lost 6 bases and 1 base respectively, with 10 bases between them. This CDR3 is CASSGTFSYEQYF. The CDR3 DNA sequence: TGTGCCAGCAGCGGGACATTTTCCTACGAGCAGTACTTC.

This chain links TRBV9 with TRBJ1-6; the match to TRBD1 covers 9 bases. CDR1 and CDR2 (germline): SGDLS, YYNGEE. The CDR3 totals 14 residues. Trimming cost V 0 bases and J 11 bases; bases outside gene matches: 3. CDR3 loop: CASSVVGQGPPLHF. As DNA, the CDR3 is TGTGCCAGCAGCGTAGTAGGACAGGGGCCACCCCTCCACTTT.

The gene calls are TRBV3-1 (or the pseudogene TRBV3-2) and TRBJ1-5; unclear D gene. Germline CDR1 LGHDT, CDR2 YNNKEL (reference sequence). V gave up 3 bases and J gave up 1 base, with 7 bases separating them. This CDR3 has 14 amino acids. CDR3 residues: CASSHGWSNQPQHF. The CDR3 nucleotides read TGTGCCAGCAGCCATGGCTGGAGCAATCAGCCCCAGCATTTT.

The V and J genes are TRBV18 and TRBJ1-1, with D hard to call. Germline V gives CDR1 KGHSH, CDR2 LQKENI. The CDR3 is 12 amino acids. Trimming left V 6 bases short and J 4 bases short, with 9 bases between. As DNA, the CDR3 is TGTGCCAGCTCCCGGGGTCTCACTGAAGCTTTCTTT. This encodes CASSRGLTEAFF.

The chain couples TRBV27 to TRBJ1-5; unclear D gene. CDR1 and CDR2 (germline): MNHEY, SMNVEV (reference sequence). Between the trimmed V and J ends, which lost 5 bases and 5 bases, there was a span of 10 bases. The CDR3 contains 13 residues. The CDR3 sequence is CASSPWVDQPQHF. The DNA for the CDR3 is TGTGCCAGCAGTCCCTGGGTCGATCAGCCCCAGCATTTT.

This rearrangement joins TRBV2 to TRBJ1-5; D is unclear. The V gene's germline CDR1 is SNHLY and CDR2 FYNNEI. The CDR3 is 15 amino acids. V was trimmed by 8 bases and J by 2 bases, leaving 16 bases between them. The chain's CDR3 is CASRRVAWGNQPQHF. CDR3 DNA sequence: TGTGCCAGCCGGCGGGTAGCCTGGGGCAATCAGCCCCAGCATTTT.

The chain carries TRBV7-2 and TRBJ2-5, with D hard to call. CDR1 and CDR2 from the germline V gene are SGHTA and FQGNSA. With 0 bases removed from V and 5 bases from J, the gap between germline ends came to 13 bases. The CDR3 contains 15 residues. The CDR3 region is CASSLAVRLGETQYF. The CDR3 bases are TGTGCCAGCAGCTTAGCGGTACGGCTAGGGGAGACCCAGTACTTC.

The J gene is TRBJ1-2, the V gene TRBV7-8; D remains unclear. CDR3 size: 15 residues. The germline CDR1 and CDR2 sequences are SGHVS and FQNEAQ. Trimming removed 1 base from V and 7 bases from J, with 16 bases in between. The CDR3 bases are TGTGCCAGCAGCTTAGGGCAGTCCCGTACTGGTGGCTACACCTTC. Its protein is CASSLGQSRTGGYTF.

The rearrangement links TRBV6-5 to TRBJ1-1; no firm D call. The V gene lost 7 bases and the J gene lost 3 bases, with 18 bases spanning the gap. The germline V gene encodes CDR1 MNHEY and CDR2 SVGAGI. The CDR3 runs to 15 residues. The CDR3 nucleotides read TGTGCCAGCACCCCCCTCGATTTTAGGGACACTGAAGCTTTCTTT. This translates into CASTPLDFRDTEAFF.

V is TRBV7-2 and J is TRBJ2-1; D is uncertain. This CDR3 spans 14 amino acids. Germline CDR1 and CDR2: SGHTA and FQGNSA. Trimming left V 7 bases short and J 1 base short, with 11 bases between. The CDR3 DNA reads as TGTGCCAGCAAAGGAAGGATTTCCTACAATGAGCAGTTCTTC. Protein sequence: CASKGRISYNEQFF.

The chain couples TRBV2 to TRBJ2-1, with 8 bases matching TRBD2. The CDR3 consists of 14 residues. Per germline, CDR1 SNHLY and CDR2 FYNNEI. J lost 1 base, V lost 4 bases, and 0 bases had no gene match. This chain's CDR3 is CASSVAGSYNEQFF. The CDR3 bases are TGTGCCAGCAGTGTAGCGGGATCCTACAATGAGCAGTTCTTC.

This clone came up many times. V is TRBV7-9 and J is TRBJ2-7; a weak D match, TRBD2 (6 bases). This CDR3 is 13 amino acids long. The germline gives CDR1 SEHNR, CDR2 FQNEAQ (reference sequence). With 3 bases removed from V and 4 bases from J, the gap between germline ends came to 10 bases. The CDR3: CASSFLGGYEQYF. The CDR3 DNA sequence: TGTGCCAGCAGCTTCTTGGGGGGATACGAGCAGTACTTC. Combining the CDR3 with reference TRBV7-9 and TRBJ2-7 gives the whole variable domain DTGVSQNPRHKITKRGQNVTFRCDPISEHNRLYWYRQTLGQGPEFLTYFQNEAQLEKSRLLSDRFSAERPKGSFSTLEIQRTEQGDSAMYLCASSFLGGYEQYFGPGTRLTVT.

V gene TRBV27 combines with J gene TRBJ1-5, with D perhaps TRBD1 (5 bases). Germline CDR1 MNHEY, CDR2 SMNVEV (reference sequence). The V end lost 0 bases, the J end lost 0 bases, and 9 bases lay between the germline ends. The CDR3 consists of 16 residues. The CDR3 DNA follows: TGTGCCAGCAGTTTATCAGGACACTATAGCAATCAGCCCCAGCATTTT. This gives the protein CASSLSGHYSNQPQHF.

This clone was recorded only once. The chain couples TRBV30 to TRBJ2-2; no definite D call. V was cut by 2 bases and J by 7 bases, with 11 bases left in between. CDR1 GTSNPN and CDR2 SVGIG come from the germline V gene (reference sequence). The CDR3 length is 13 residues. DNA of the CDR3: TGTGCCTGGAGTCGATCAGTGGGCGGGGAGCTGTTTTTT. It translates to CAWSRSVGGELFF.

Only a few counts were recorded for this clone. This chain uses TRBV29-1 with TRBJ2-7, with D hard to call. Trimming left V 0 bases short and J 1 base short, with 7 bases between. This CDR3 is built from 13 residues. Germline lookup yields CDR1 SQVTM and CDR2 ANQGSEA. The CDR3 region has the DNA TGCAGCGTTGAAGATTGGCAGTCCTACGAGCAGTACTTC. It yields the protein CSVEDWQSYEQYF.